Listed here is a single TCR beta chain. The target antigen is unknown. The sample belongs to a study of cytomegalovirus exposure and HLA in healthy donors. Study observations and caveats: When analyzed later, a missense DCLRE1C variant was found to be linked to TCR beta V- and J-gene trimming. A cluster of highly shared sequence variants was likely a sequencing artifact. In a later analysis, HLA-associated beta chains showed higher expansion and lower generation probabilities than comparable chains.

The CDR3 is 14 residues long. V lost 0 bases and J 7 bases, leaving 13 bases between the germline ends. The germline CDR1 and CDR2 sequences are SGDLS and YYNGEE. PCR used 60 Vbeta primers and 13 Jbeta primers. Here immunoSEQ multiplex PCR was the method, and the copy in TCRdb shows in-frame clones only, minus some. The table lists 90,000 to 150,000 clones, about three quarters of them singletons. This clonotype was obtained from a woman aged 40 to 50 in good health and CMV-seropositive. The J gene is TRBJ1-2, the V gene TRBV9; D not certain. Sequencing was performed on PBMCs. CDR3 DNA sequence: TGTGCCAGCAGCGTAGATTGGTCCCTTAGTGGCTACACCTTC. As protein: CASSVDWSLSGYTF.